This TCR beta chain was sequenced in a study of T cell repertoires in cytomegalovirus infection. MiXCR, run by TCRdb on the reads, gives a single entry per CDR3 protein. The table lists roughly 800,000 distinct CDR3 sequences, 29% of them singletons. Germline V gives CDR1 MNHEY, CDR2 SVGAGI. The CDR3 has 14 residues. V lost 8 bases and J 5 bases, leaving 15 bases between the germline ends. Details on this clonotype: What it recognizes is unknown.

The sample here was cultured CD8+ T cells from PBMCs, taken from culture after CMV antigen stimulation. The receptor comes from a human donor in good health (CMV status not recorded). Some clones in this sample may be carry-over from other donors' samples. This chain uses TRBV6-5 with TRBJ2-2; D remains ambiguous. The CDR3 is CASGQTAMTGELFF. The CDR3 DNA reads as TGTGCCAGCGGCCAGACTGCTATGACCGGGGAGCTGTTTTTT.